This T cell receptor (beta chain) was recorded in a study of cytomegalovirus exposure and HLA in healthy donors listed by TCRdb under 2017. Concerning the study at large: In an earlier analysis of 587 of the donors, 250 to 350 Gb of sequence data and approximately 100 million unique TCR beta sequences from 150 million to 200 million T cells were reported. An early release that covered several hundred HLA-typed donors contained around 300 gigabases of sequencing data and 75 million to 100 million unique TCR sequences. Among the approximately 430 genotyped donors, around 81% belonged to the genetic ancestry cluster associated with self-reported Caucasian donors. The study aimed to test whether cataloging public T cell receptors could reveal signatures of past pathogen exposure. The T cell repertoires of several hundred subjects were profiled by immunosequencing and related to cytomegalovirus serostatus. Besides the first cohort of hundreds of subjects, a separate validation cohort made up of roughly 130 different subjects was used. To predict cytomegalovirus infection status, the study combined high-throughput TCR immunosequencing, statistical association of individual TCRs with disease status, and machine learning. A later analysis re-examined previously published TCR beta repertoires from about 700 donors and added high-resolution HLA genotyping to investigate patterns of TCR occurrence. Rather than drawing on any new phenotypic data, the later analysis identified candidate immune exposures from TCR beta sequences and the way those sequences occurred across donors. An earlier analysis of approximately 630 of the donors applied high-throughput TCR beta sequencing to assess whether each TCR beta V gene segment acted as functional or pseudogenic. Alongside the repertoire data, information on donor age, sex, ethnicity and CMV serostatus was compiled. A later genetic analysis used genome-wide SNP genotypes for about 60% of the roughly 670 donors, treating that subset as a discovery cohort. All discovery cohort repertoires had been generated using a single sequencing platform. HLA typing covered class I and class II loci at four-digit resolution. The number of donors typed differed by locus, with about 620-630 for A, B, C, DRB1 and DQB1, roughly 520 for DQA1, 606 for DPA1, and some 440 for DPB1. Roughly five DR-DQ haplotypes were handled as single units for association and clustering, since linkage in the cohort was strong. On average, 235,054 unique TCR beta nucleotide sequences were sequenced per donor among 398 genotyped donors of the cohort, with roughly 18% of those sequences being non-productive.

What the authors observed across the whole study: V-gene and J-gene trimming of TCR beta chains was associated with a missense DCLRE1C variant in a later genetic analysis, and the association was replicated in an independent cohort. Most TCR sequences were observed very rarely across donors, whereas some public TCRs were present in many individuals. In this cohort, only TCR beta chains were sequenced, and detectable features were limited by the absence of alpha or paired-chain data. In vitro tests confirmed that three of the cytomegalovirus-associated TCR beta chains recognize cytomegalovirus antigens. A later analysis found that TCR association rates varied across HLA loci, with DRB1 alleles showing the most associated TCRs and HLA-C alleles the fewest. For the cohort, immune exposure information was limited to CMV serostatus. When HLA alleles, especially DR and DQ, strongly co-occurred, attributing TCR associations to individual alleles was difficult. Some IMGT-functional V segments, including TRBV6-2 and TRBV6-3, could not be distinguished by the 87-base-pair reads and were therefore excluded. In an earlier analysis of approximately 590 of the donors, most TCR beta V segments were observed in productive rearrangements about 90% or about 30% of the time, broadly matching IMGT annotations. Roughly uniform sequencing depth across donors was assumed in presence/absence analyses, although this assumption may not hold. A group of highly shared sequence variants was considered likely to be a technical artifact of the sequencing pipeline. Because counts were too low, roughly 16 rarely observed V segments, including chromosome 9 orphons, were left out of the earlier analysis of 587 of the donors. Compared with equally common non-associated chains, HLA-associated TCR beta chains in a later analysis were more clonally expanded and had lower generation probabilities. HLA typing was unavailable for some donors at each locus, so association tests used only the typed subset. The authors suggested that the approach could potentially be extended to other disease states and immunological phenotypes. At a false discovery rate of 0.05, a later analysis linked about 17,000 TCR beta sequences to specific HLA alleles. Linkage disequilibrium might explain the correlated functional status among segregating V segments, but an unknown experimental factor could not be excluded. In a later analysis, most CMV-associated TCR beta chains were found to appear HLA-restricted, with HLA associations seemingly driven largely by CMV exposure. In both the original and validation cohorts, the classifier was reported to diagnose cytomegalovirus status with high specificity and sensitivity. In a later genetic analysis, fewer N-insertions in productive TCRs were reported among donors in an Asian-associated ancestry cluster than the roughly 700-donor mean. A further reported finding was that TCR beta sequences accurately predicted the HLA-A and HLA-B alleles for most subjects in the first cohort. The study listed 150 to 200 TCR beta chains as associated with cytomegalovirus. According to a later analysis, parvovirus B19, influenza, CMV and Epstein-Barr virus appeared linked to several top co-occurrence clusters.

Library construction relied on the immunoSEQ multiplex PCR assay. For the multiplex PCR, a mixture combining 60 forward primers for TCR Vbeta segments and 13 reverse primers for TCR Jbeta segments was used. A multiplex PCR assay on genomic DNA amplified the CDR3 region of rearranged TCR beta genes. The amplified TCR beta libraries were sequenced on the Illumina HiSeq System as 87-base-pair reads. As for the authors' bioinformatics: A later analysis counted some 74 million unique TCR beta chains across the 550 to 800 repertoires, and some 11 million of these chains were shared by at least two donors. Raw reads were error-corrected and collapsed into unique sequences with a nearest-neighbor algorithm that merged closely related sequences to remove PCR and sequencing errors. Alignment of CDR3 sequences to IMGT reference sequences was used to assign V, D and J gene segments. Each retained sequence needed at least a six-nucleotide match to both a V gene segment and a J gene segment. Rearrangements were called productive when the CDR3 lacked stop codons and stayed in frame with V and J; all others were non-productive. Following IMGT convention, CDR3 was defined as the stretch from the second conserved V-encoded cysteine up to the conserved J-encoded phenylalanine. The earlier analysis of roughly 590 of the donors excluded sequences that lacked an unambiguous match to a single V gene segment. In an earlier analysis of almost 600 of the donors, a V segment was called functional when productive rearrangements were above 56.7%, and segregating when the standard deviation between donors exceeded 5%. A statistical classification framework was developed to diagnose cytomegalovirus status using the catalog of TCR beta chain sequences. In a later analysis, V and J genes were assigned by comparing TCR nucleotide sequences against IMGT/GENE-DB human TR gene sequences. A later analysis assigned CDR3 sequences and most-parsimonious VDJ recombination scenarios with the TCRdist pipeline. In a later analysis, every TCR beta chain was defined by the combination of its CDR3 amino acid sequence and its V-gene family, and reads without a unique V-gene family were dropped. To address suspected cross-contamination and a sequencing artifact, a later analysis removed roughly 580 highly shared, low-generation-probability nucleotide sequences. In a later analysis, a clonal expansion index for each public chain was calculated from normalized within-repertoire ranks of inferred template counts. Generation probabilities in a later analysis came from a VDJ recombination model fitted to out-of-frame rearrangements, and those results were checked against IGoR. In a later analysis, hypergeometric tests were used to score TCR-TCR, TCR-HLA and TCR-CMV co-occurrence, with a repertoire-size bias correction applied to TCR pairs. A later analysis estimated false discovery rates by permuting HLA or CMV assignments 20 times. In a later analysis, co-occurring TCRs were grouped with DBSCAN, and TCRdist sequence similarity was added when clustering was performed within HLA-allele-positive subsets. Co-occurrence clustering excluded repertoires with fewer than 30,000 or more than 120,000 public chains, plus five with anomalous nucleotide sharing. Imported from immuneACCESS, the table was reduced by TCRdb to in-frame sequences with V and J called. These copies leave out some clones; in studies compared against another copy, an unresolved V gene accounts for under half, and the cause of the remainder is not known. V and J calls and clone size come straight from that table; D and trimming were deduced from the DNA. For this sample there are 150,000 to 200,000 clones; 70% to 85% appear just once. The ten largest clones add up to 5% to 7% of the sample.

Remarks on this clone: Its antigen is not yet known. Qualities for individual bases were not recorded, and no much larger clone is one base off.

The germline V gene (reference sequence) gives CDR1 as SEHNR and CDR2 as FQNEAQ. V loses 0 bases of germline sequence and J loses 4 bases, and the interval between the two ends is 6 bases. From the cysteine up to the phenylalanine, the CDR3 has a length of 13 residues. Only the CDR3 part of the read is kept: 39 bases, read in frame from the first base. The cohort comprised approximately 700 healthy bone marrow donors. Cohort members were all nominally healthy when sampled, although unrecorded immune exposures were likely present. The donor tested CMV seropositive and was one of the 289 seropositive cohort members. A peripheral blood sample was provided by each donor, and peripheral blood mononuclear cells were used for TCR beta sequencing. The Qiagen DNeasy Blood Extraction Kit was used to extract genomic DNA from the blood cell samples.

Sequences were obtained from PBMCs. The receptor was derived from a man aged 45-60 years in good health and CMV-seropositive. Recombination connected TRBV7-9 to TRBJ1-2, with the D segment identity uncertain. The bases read TGTGCCAGCAGCTTAGCACAGTTCTATGGCTACACCTTC. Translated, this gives CASSLAQFYGYTF.